The 19 T cell receptor beta chains reported below all come from one sample, sequenced in a study of T cell responses to AZD1222 COVID-19 vaccine. Some clones are missing from TCRdb's copy, which holds only in-frame ones; the method was immunoSEQ multiplex PCR. Among 180,000 or so clones listed, 92% were seen once. The sample in question was peripheral blood, obtained 28 days after the second AZD1222 dose. The receptors stem from an adult who received the AZD1222 COVID-19 vaccine.

This chain connects TRBV5-1 to TRBJ2-3; D is unresolved. Trimming removed 0 bases at V and 1 base at J, with 12 bases between. The CDR3 consists of 16 residues. Germline CDR1 SGHRS, CDR2 YFSETQ. For the CDR3, the DNA is TGCGCCAGCAGCTTGGTTTTAGCCCAGGGCACAGATACGCAGTATTTT. It is translated as CASSLVLAQGTDTQYF. Based on the CDR3 plus reference TRBV5-1 and TRBJ2-3, the full variable domain is KAGVTQTPRYLIKTRGQQVTLSCSPISGHRSVSWYQQTPGQGLQFLFEYFSETQRNKGNFPGRFSGRQFSNSRSEMNVSTLELGDSALYLCASSLVLAQGTDTQYFGPGTRLTVL.

The chain carries TRBV5-8 and TRBJ2-5, with 10 bases identical to TRBD1. From germline, CDR1 is SGHTS and CDR2 YDEGEE. The trim removed 4 bases at V and 5 bases at J, leaving 8 bases unmatched. The CDR3 extends over 15 amino acids. The CDR3 DNA reads TGTGCCAGCAGCAGAGGACAGGGGGTTAGCGAGACCCAGTACTTC. This gives the protein CASSRGQGVSETQYF.

V and J are TRBV19 and TRBJ2-1, with TRBD2 identical over 9 bases. Germline lookup yields CDR1 LNHDA and CDR2 SQIVND (reference sequence). The trim removed 5 bases at V and 1 base at J, leaving 9 bases unmatched. This CDR3 is 17 amino acids long. CDR3 nucleotides: TGTGCCAGTAGTCCCCCGACTAGCGGAAGTTCCTACAATGAGCAGTTCTTC. Translated: CASSPPTSGSSYNEQFF.

The chain joins TRBV19 to TRBJ1-1; 7 nucleotides agree with TRBD1. V dropped 3 bases and J dropped 6; count of bases not matched to a gene: 19. CDR1 is LNHDA, CDR2 SQIVND, per germline (reference sequence). This CDR3 has 18 residues. The CDR3 here is CASSMIGTDWGGFAEAFF. The DNA for the CDR3 is TGTGCCAGTAGTATGATTGGGACAGATTGGGGTGGATTCGCTGAAGCTTTCTTT.

The gene calls are TRBV5-6 and TRBJ2-1; 11 nucleotides align to TRBD2. Losses at the gene ends were 4 bases for V and 7 bases for J; bases not matched to a gene: 19. The CDR3 consists of 19 residues. The germline V gene has CDR1 SGHDT and CDR2 YYEEEE. CDR3 sequence (DNA): TGTGCCAGCAGCCCTCTCGAAAAACATAGCGGGGGGGCTAGGAATGAGCAGTTCTTC. It translates to CASSPLEKHSGGARNEQFF.

The V call is TRBV6-2 or TRBV6-3, the J call TRBJ2-3; D perhaps matches TRBD2 (5 bases). The CDR3 runs 14 residues. V gave up 5 bases and J gave up 6 bases, with 15 bases separating them. Germline loops: CDR1 MNHEY, CDR2 SVGEGT. The CDR3 reads CASSRGPAADTQYF. The CDR3 bases are TGTGCCAGCAGTCGGGGTCCCGCGGCGGATACGCAGTATTTT.

CDR3 coding DNA: TGTGCCAGCAGCCAAGTACTAGCGGGGGGAAACAATGAGCAGTTCTTC. Protein: CASSQVLAGGNNEQFF. V usage is TRBV3-1 (or the pseudogene TRBV3-2) and J usage is TRBJ2-1; the match to TRBD2 covers 12 bases. Germline V gene sequence: CDR1 LGHDT, CDR2 YNNKEL (reference sequence). The CDR3 has 16 residues. V shed 1 base, J shed 5 bases, and the junction held 3 bases outside the gene matches.

The V gene is TRBV11-2, the J gene TRBJ1-1; the D gene is possibly TRBD1 (6 bases). CDR1 is SGHAT and CDR2 is FQNNGV in the germline V gene. V was trimmed by 2 bases and J by 2 bases, leaving 9 bases between them. The CDR3 length is 14 residues. The chain's CDR3 is CASSLRGVNTEAFF. DNA for the CDR3: TGTGCCAGCAGCTTAAGGGGGGTAAACACTGAAGCTTTCTTT. Supplemented by reference TRBV11-2 and TRBJ1-1, the full variable domain reads EAGVAQSPRYKIIEKRQSVAFWCNPISGHATLYWYQQILGQGPKLLIQFQNNGVVDDSQLPKDRFSAERLKGVDSTLKIQPAKLEDSAVYLCASSLRGVNTEAFFGQGTRLTVV.

The V gene is TRBV19, the J gene TRBJ2-3; D is perhaps TRBD1 (5 bases). The CDR3 loop spans 16 amino acids. Germline V lookup: CDR1 LNHDA, CDR2 SQIVND (reference sequence). Deletions cut 0 bases from V and 0 bases from J, with 10 bases between. The CDR3 spells CASSIDLGVSTDTQYF. The CDR3 DNA sequence: TGTGCCAGTAGTATAGATCTAGGGGTTAGCACAGATACGCAGTATTTT.

The CDR3 sequence is CASSYRGKGRDEQYF. In DNA, the CDR3 is TGTGCCAGCAGTTATAGGGGGAAGGGTCGCGACGAGCAGTACTTC. This chain uses TRBV6-5 with TRBJ2-7; D is perhaps TRBD1 (6 bases). V was clipped by 3 bases and J by 5 bases, with 17 bases between them. This CDR3 is built from 15 residues. The germline V gene encodes CDR1 MNHEY and CDR2 SVGAGI.

The J gene is TRBJ1-2, the V gene TRBV6-1, with D possibly TRBD1 on 5 matching bases. Trimming removed 5 bases from V and 2 bases from J, with 9 bases in between. Germline V gene sequence: CDR1 MNHNS, CDR2 SASEGT. This CDR3 comprises 13 residues. The CDR3 loop is CASSHGDNYGYTF. The CDR3 DNA reads as TGTGCCAGCAGTCACGGGGACAACTATGGCTACACCTTC.

The rearrangement links TRBV28 to TRBJ1-1; 8 nucleotides match TRBD1. Germline V CDR1 and CDR2: MDHEN, SYDVKM. This CDR3 contains 14 residues. V shed 3 bases, J shed 4 bases, and the junction held 4 bases outside the gene matches. The CDR3 DNA sequence: TGTGCCAGCAGTTTTGGCGACAGGGGCACTGAAGCTTTCTTT. It translates to CASSFGDRGTEAFF.

This chain links TRBV18 with TRBJ1-1; TRBD1 might be the D (6 bases). Germline V CDR1 and CDR2: KGHSH, LQKENI. The CDR3 extends over 16 amino acids. Trimming removed 2 bases from V and 4 bases from J, with 17 bases in between. DNA of the CDR3: TGTGCCAGCTCACCAAAGACAGGCACACGGGCCACTGAAGCTTTCTTT. Protein product: CASSPKTGTRATEAFF.

The chain joins TRBV2 to TRBJ1-1; no definite D call. The germline gives CDR1 SNHLY, CDR2 FYNNEI. The CDR3 consists of 13 residues. With 4 bases removed from V and 2 bases from J, the gap between germline ends came to 8 bases. The CDR3 nucleotides are TGTGCCAGCAGTGTACCGGGTAACACTGAAGCTTTCTTT. This sequence encodes CASSVPGNTEAFF.

The genes are TRBV2 and TRBJ2-3; possible D gene TRBD2, 6 bases. Trimming took off 3 bases at V and 6 bases at J, with 13 bases between the two ends. CDR3 size: 14 residues. Germline V CDR1 and CDR2: SNHLY, FYNNEI. Here the CDR3 reads CASSDLGSGDTQYF. In nucleotides, the CDR3 is TGTGCCAGCAGTGATCTCGGGAGCGGGGATACGCAGTATTTT.

This chain links TRBV2 with TRBJ1-4; D remains ambiguous. V was cut by 6 bases and J by 8 bases, with 4 bases left in between. The germline gives CDR1 SNHLY, CDR2 FYNNEI. The CDR3 runs to 10 residues. The CDR3 coding sequence is TGTGCCAGCAGGAGAGAAAAACTGTTTTTT. Its protein is CASRREKLFF.

V gene TRBV29-1 combines with J gene TRBJ1-4; 8 bases map to TRBD1. Per germline, CDR1 SQVTM and CDR2 ANQGSEA. The length of the CDR3 is 18 residues. V lost 5 bases, J lost 0 bases, and 14 bases stayed unmatched. CDR3 coding DNA: TGCAGCGTTCTGCAACTGGACAGGGTACATCCAACTAATGAAAAACTGTTTTTT. Its protein product is CSVLQLDRVHPTNEKLFF.

The chain links TRBV6-5 to TRBJ2-1; 12 bases agree with TRBD2. Unmatched junction bases numbered 8, after V lost 7 bases and J lost 10 bases. CDR3 length equals 14 residues. The germline CDR1 and CDR2 sequences are MNHEY and SVGAGI. CDR3 DNA sequence: TGTGCCAGCATCCGACTAGCGGGAGAAGGGGAGCAGTTCTTC. Translated: CASIRLAGEGEQFF.

The chain links TRBV7-3 to TRBJ2-2; D may be TRBD2 (6 bases). Germline loops: CDR1 SGHTA, CDR2 FQGTGA. The CDR3 totals 16 residues. The germline V and J ends were trimmed by 6 bases and 4 bases, with 18 bases remaining between them. The DNA of the CDR3 is TGTGCCAGCAGACTAGGGCCTAGCGCCGCCACCGGGGAGCTGTTTTTT. Its translation is CASRLGPSAATGELFF.